The next 5 T cell receptor beta chains were all read from a single sample in a study of Graves' ophthalmopathy and Graves' hyperthyroidism. RNA transcripts were the template, and TCR beta CDR3 regions were amplified from them. HTBI primers were employed in first-round RT-PCR, then a second-round multiplex PCR followed. TCRdb called the multiplex PCR reads again in MiXCR, with one record for every CDR3 protein. The sample yields 400,000 to 450,000 distinct CDR3 sequences, around a fifth seen once. The sequencing sample was made of peripheral blood. All receptors come from a woman under 30 with stable Graves' hyperthyroidism.

This sequence joins TRBV12-3 or TRBV12-4 and TRBJ1-1, with TRBD1 matching over 8 bases. The V segment lost 6 bases and the J segment 0 bases; nucleotides outside the gene matches: 9. CDR3 size: 16 residues. The CDR3 protein is CASSYGTGIMNTEAFF. The DNA for the CDR3 is TGTGCCAGCAGCTATGGGACAGGCATTATGAACACTGAAGCTTTCTTT.

In its sample, this clonotype was seen many times. The chain joins TRBV6-5 to TRBJ2-4, with D possibly called TRBD1 or TRBD2 (5 bases each). V was clipped by 2 bases and J by 4 bases, with 21 bases between them. The CDR3 runs to 18 residues. Germline V CDR1 and CDR2: MNHEY, SVGAGI. The CDR3 DNA follows: TGTGCCAGCAGTTACATCCCCGGCGCTAGAGGGGAAAAAAACATTCAGTACTTC. It is translated as CASSYIPGARGEKNIQYF.

This clonotype was seen only a few times. The chain uses TRBV30 and TRBJ2-2, with TRBD1 matching 10 bases. Germline CDR1 GTSNPN, CDR2 SVGIG (reference sequence). The ends lost 7 bases at V and 7 bases at J; junction bases unmatched: 15. This CDR3 spans 16 amino acids. Here the CDR3 DNA reads TGTGCCTCCTCTCGAGGGCGACAGGGGGCTGGCGGGGAGCTGTTTTTT. Protein: CASSRGRQGAGGELFF.

This sequence joins TRBV6-4 and TRBJ1-1; the D is unclear. Trimming cost V 4 bases and J 3 bases, with 15 bases left between them. The CDR3 loop spans 15 amino acids. The V gene's germline CDR1 is MRHNA and CDR2 SNTAGT. The CDR3 region is CASSVEEGCDTEAFF. CDR3 DNA sequence: TGTGCCAGCAGTGTAGAGGAGGGTTGTGACACTGAAGCTTTCTTT.

This clonotype has a count of ten or more. V gene TRBV6-2 or TRBV6-3 combines with J gene TRBJ2-5; 9 nucleotides match TRBD2. The CDR3 length is 16 residues. CDR1 MNHEY and CDR2 SVGEGT come from the germline V gene. Unmatched junction bases numbered 11, after V lost 7 bases and J lost 2 bases. The DNA for the CDR3 is TGTGCCAGCAACCTGGGACTAGCAGCGGGACAAGAGACCCAGTACTTC. Protein sequence: CASNLGLAAGQETQYF.